Given below is one TCR beta chain in context. Antigen: not known. The assay was immunoSEQ multiplex PCR, and TCRdb's table has in-frame clones only and misses some. The sample records 15,000 to 20,000 clones, about 70% being singletons. This CDR3 has 12 amino acids. Germline V gives CDR1 SGHTA, CDR2 FQGNSA. The ends were cut back, 4 bases at V and 7 bases at J, with 10 bases in the middle. This record comes from a study of cytotoxic CD8 clonotypes in ibrutinib-treated CLL. About the study: Outcomes included some 25 partial and 2 complete responses; after median roughly 70 months, 14 stayed remitted and some twelve progressed. Study-level points and caveats: Clonality was higher at baseline than in age-matched healthy donors and tracked circulating CD8+ T-cell counts.

The sample was PBMCs, taken before ibrutinib treatment. The chain couples TRBV7-2 to TRBJ2-5, with TRBD2 as a possible D gene (6 bases). This clonotype was obtained from a human donor with chronic lymphocytic leukemia. The CDR3 nucleotides read TGTGCCAGCAGCTCCCCAGCGGGGACCCAGTACTTC. This codes for CASSSPAGTQYF.